This T cell receptor beta chain was recovered during a study of patients and donors after allogeneic stem cell transplantation. TCRdb fed the RT-PCR reads into MiXCR, producing one record per CDR3 protein. There are around 240,000 distinct CDR3 sequences in the sample; 13% to 15% occur only once, and 11% lies in the top ten. Deletions cut 3 bases from V and 7 bases from J, with 9 bases between. The CDR3 extends over 12 amino acids. Germline-derived CDR1 and CDR2 are ENHRY and SYGVKD. This clonotype was detected a few times. The chain recombines TRBV10-3 with TRBJ1-2; possible D gene TRBD1, 5 bases. Material: blood, either unsorted or a sorted T cell fraction (not recorded which). The receptor's source is a human donor who was either an allogeneic HSCT recipient or a stem cell or donor lymphocyte infusion donor (not recorded which). It is not recorded whose cells these are; they may come from a transplant donor. The CDR3 DNA sequence: TGTGCCATCAGTGATCAGGGTCCTGGCTACACCTTC. Protein sequence: CAISDQGPGYTF.